This T cell receptor beta chain was identified during a study of shared clonotypes between healthy human individuals. The CDR3 spans 15 residues. Germline values: CDR1 LNHDA, CDR2 SQIVND (reference sequence). V was pared by 7 bases and J by 5 bases, with 18 bases between. The method was immunoSEQ multiplex PCR; TCRdb's version includes in-frame clones alone and lacks a portion of them. The sample yields about 610,000 clones, 95% to 98% seen once. Points from the study as a whole: Non-shared clonotypes were found to have lower generation probabilities than the clonotypes that were shared by all four of the sorted-subset donors.

Details on this clone: Its antigen remains unknown.

CD45RA-negative memory and CD45RA+ naive subsets were split from the CD4+ cells. This TCR derives from a woman in her twenties or thirties in good health. The sequenced material came from naive CD4+ T cells sorted from blood. Subset given: CD45RA+ positively selected. The chain is built from TRBV19 and TRBJ1-5; D is uncertain. CDR3 in amino acids: CASKSSWIKDQPQHF. The CDR3 nucleotides read TGTGCCAGTAAAAGCTCTTGGATAAAGGATCAGCCCCAGCATTTT.